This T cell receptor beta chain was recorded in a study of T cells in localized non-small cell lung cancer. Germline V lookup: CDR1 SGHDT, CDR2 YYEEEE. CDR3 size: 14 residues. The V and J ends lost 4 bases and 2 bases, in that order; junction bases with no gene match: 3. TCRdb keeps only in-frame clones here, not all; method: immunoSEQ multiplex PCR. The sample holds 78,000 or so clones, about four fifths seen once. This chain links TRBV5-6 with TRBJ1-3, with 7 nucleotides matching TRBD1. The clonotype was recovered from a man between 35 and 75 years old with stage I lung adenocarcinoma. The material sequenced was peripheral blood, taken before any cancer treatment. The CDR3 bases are TGTGCCAGCAGCCCCAGGGGGGCTGGAAACACCATATATTTT. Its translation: CASSPRGAGNTIYF.